Listed here is a single T cell receptor (beta chain). In the source study's methods: By means of reference gene primer amplification, nucleated cell counts were estimated. The repertoire was sequenced with immunoSEQ multiplex PCR; TCRdb's copy has only in-frame clones and lacks some. That table supplies the V and J calls and clone size; D and trimming were determined from the DNA. This sample has fewer than 250,000 clones; around 83% occur once, and the top ten carry 8% to 10%. The sample is drawn from a study of blood T cell repertoires in COVID-19. Study-level background: PBMCs, B-cell-depleted T cells, or T cells were the source of the cDNA or gDNA that made up the material.

Trimming took off 4 bases at V and 3 bases at J, with 11 bases between the two ends. Germline lookup yields CDR1 SGHRS and CDR2 YFSETQ. This CDR3 contains 14 residues. V usage is TRBV5-1 and J usage is TRBJ1-5, with D possibly matching TRBD1 (5 bases). The sample was peripheral blood. The TCR sequence derives from a woman between 50 and 59 years old with acute or convalescent COVID-19. CDR3 sequence reads: CASSPGDFNQPQHF. The CDR3 DNA reads TGCGCCAGCAGCCCGGGGGATTTCAATCAGCCCCAGCATTTT.